This T cell receptor beta chain was obtained from a study of CD8 T cells in ankylosing spondylitis. This CDR3 comprises 14 residues. V lost 6 bases and J lost 6, with 12 bases in between. Quantitative 5'-RACE with molecular barcodes generated TCR beta libraries. From the 5' RACE reads, TCRdb called clonotypes with MiXCR, one entry per CDR3 protein. The sample includes some 40,000 distinct CDR3 sequences, 9% to 12% seen only once; the top ten take roughly a sixth. Broader study findings: Seemingly distinctive of ankylosing spondylitis blood was a TCR beta motif formed by eight highly homologous variants.

The sample holds many counts of this clonotype. The target antigen is unknown. J is TRBJ1-6 and V is TRBV12-3 or TRBV12-4; no definite D call. Sequencing was performed on blood, either unsorted or a sorted T cell fraction (not recorded which). The sequence derives from a male donor with ankylosing spondylitis or in good health (not recorded which). CDR3 region: CASSLPAANSPLHF. CDR3 nucleotide sequence: TGTGCCAGCAGCCTCCCGGCGGCTAATTCACCCCTCCACTTT.